This TCR beta chain is from a study of OX40 agonist ivuxolimab in advanced cancers. Turning to the study itself: Patients were dosed with the agonistic anti-OX40 (CD134) antibody ivuxolimab. There were three patients with partial responses, one having hepatocellular carcinoma and two cutaneous melanoma. Recorded diagnoses for dose-escalation patients were hepatocellular carcinoma, melanoma, renal cell or head and neck cancer.

Data came from immunoSEQ multiplex PCR; TCRdb stores just in-frame clones and leaves some out. Of around 77,000 clones in the sample, 80% to 90% were seen once. This CDR3 is built from 13 residues. Trimming left V 2 bases short and J 3 bases short, with 8 bases between. Germline V gene lookup returns CDR1 SNHLY and CDR2 FYNNEI. Sequencing was performed on CD4+ or CD8+ T cells sorted from blood, taken in a trial of the OX40 agonist ivuxolimab. This chain joins TRBV2 and TRBJ2-7; D remains unclear. This TCR derives from an adult with an advanced solid tumor such as melanoma, head and neck, liver or kidney cancer. CDR3 sequence: CASSESTIYEQYF. The CDR3 region has the DNA TGTGCCAGCAGTGAAAGCACGATCTACGAGCAGTACTTC. Complete variable domain (other parts from reference TRBV2 and TRBJ2-7): EPEVTQTPSHQVTQMGQEVILRCVPISNHLYFYWYRQILGQKVEFLVSFYNNEISEKSEIFDDQFSVERPDGSNFTLKIRSTKLEDSAMYFCASSESTIYEQYFGPGTRLTVT.